These 20 T cell receptor beta chains share one sample of origin, sequenced in a study of identical twins. TCRdb passed the 5' RACE reads through MiXCR, listing each CDR3 protein once. The repertoire holds 650,000 to 750,000 distinct CDR3 sequences, with around 21% as singletons. These sequences were also reported in another study, on T cells expressing NK-cell markers.

Source material: PBMCs. These receptor sequences come from a young woman in good health.

The rearrangement links TRBV7-9 to TRBJ2-4; possible D gene TRBD2, 5 bases. This CDR3 contains 15 residues. CDR1 SEHNR and CDR2 FQNEAQ come from the germline V gene (reference sequence). Trimming cost V 0 bases and J 8 bases, with 14 bases left between them. CDR3 DNA sequence: TGTGCCAGCAGCTTAGCGGCGGGTTTGAGAGACATTCAGTACTTC. Translating gives CASSLAAGLRDIQYF.

Remarks on this clonotype: A much larger clone differs from this one at a single base, so this may be a read error. This sequence joins TRBV20-1 and TRBJ2-2; D unclear. CDR1 and CDR2 from the germline V gene are DFQATT and SNEGSKA (reference sequence). The CDR3 has 15 residues. V lost 5 bases, J lost 7 bases, and 20 bases lay in between. DNA of the CDR3: TGCAGTGCTCGTCCGGATAACTCCCGTCACGGGGAGCTGTTTTTT. It codes for CSARPDNSRHGELFF.

This chain connects TRBV5-1 to TRBJ1-4; D not certain. The CDR3 is made up of 15 amino acids. The V gene lost 0 bases and the J gene lost 1 base, with 7 bases spanning the gap. Germline values: CDR1 SGHRS, CDR2 YFSETQ. CDR3 sequence: CASSLVLGTNEKLFF. The CDR3 region has the DNA TGCGCCAGCAGCTTGGTGCTGGGAACTAATGAAAAACTGTTTTTT.

This clonotype was counted only a few times. J is TRBJ2-7 and V is TRBV12-3 or TRBV12-4, with 9 bases identical to TRBD2. V was pared by 3 bases and J by 7 bases, with 10 bases of the junction left unmatched. The CDR3 spans 15 residues. The CDR3 region has the DNA TGTGCCAGCAGTTTCGCGCTAGCGGGGAGTAGTGAGCAGTACTTC. This codes for CASSFALAGSSEQYF.

J is TRBJ2-7 and V is TRBV6-1; D is ambiguous. The CDR3 runs 15 residues. Germline V lookup: CDR1 MNHNS, CDR2 SASEGT. Trimming left V 6 bases short and J 7 bases short, with 22 bases between. CDR3 nucleotides: TGTGCCAGCAGCTTTACGGGTAAATTGTCGTGGGAGCAGTACTTC. This codes for CASSFTGKLSWEQYF.

This clonotype has just one count. The rearrangement joins TRBV20-1 to TRBJ2-7; D is undetermined. This CDR3 is 14 amino acids long. V was pared by 2 bases and J by 0 bases, with 11 bases between. From germline, CDR1 is DFQATT and CDR2 SNEGSKA (reference sequence). DNA of the CDR3: TGCAGTGCTAGACCATCTGCAAGCTCCTACGAGCAGTACTTC. This gives the protein CSARPSASSYEQYF.

This clonotype turned up a few times. The gene calls are TRBV5-1 and TRBJ1-6, with D maybe TRBD1 (5 bases). Germline values: CDR1 SGHRS, CDR2 YFSETQ. Trimming pared 4 bases from V and 7 bases from J, leaving 21 bases between. CDR3 length: 17 residues. The CDR3 coding sequence is TGCGCCAGCAGCATTAGACGGACAACAGAAGGGAATTCACCCCTCCACTTT. Protein sequence: CASSIRRTTEGNSPLHF. Drawing the rest from reference TRBV5-1 and TRBJ1-6, the complete variable domain is KAGVTQTPRYLIKTRGQQVTLSCSPISGHRSVSWYQQTPGQGLQFLFEYFSETQRNKGNFPGRFSGRQFSNSRSEMNVSTLELGDSALYLCASSIRRTTEGNSPLHFGNGTRLTVT.

The chain joins TRBV5-6 to TRBJ2-7; D is perhaps TRBD1 or TRBD2 (5 bases each). V was pared by 3 bases and J by 5 bases, with 15 bases between. From germline, CDR1 is SGHDT and CDR2 YYEEEE. The CDR3 contains 14 residues. CDR3 DNA: TGTGCCAGCAGCTCGGGTGTAGGGGACGACGAGCAGTACTTC. This gives the protein CASSSGVGDDEQYF.

V is TRBV5-1 and J is TRBJ2-5; 16 nucleotides line up with TRBD2. Germline V gene sequence: CDR1 SGHRS, CDR2 YFSETQ. V gave up 4 bases and J gave up 0 bases; unmatched junction bases: 6. The CDR3 has 18 amino acids. The CDR3 bases are TGCGCCAGCAGCGGGACTAGCGGGGGGGCCCGGTACCAAGAGACCCAGTACTTC. Translating it yields CASSGTSGGARYQETQYF.

There are a few counts of this clonotype. The chain links TRBV30 to TRBJ2-3, with TRBD1 identical over 7 bases. V gave up 5 bases and J gave up 4 bases; unmatched junction bases: 12. In germline, CDR1 is GTSNPN, CDR2 SVGIG (reference sequence). The CDR3 length is 15 residues. The CDR3 sequence is CAWGGTGVASDTQYF. DNA of the CDR3: TGTGCCTGGGGGGGAACAGGGGTAGCGTCAGATACGCAGTATTTT.

The sample holds a few counts of this clonotype. The V call is TRBV7-2, the J call TRBJ2-1; tentatively, D is TRBD2 (5 bases). CDR3 length equals 14 residues. Germline loops: CDR1 SGHTA, CDR2 FQGNSA. The germline V and J ends were trimmed by 3 bases and 5 bases, with 11 bases remaining between them. CDR3: CASSFRTGNNEQFF. The CDR3 DNA reads TGTGCCAGCAGCTTTAGGACGGGGAACAATGAGCAGTTCTTC.

This clonotype was observed at least ten times. The chain recombines TRBV20-1 with TRBJ2-1, with D tentatively TRBD2 (5 bases). This CDR3 is built from 17 residues. CDR1 is DFQATT, CDR2 SNEGSKA, per germline (reference sequence). Trimming removed 0 bases from V and 4 bases from J, with 19 bases in between. The CDR3 protein is CSARDLESGGLYNEQFF. The CDR3 nucleotides read TGCAGTGCTAGAGATCTAGAGTCCGGCGGGTTATACAATGAGCAGTTCTTC.

This clonotype has just a few counts. For the CDR3, the DNA is TGTGCCAGTAGTACCATAGGCGGGACACAAGAGACCCAGTACTTC. Encoded protein: CASSTIGGTQETQYF. The chain has TRBV19 and TRBJ2-5, with D perhaps being TRBD1 or TRBD2 (6 bases each). This CDR3 is 15 amino acids long. Germline CDR1 LNHDA, CDR2 SQIVND (reference sequence). Trimming took off 4 bases at V and 2 bases at J, with 14 bases between the two ends.

This clonotype was found once. The rearrangement links TRBV28 to TRBJ2-3; TRBD2 aligns across 7 bases. The J segment lost 7 bases and the V segment lost 5 bases, leaving 15 bases of the junction unmatched. Germline CDR1 and CDR2: MDHEN and SYDVKM. This CDR3 spans 16 amino acids. CDR3 loop: CASSKMGGNTLNTQYF. The CDR3 coding sequence is TGTGCCAGCAGTAAAATGGGGGGGAACACCCTGAATACGCAGTATTTT.

This clonotype was seen more than once but under ten times. The CDR3 is CASSQTLGTYNEQFF. CDR3 DNA: TGCGCCAGCAGCCAAACACTCGGCACCTACAATGAGCAGTTCTTC. This rearrangement joins TRBV4-1 to TRBJ2-1; no clear D gene. Germline V gene data show CDR1 as MGHRA and CDR2 as YSYEKL. Trimming cost V 2 bases and J 2 bases, with 10 bases left between them. This CDR3 has 15 amino acids.

This rearrangement joins TRBV7-9 to TRBJ2-1, with 8 bases fitting TRBD2. The V gene's germline CDR1 is SEHNR and CDR2 FQNEAQ (reference sequence). The CDR3 is 14 amino acids. The J segment lost 9 bases and the V segment lost 5 bases, leaving 9 bases of the junction unmatched. The CDR3 sequence is CASSQEVLAVEQFF. CDR3 DNA: TGTGCCAGCAGCCAAGAGGTACTAGCGGTTGAGCAGTTCTTC.

This clonotype was seen a handful of times. J is TRBJ1-1 and V is TRBV7-7; D is unresolved. The CDR3 has 9 amino acids. Germline V CDR1 and CDR2: SSHAT, FNYEAQ (reference sequence). Trimming pared 0 bases from V and 10 bases from J, leaving 0 bases between. CDR3 nucleotide sequence: TGTGCCAGCAGCTTAGCAGCTTTCTTT. Encoded protein: CASSLAAFF.

This clonotype was detected only a few times. The V gene is TRBV3-1, the J gene TRBJ2-3; D gene ambiguous. Looked up from germline, CDR1 is LGHDT and CDR2 is YNNKEL (reference sequence). This CDR3 has 13 amino acids. Between the trimmed V and J ends, which lost 4 bases and 2 bases, there was a span of 7 bases. CDR3 region: CASSPGYTDTQYF. For the CDR3, the DNA is TGTGCCAGCAGCCCAGGTTACACAGATACGCAGTATTTT.

The chain links TRBV4-1 to TRBJ1-1; D is undetermined. V gave up 8 bases and J gave up 2 bases, with 12 bases separating them. CDR1 and CDR2 from the germline V gene are MGHRA and YSYEKL. The CDR3 is 13 amino acids. CDR3: CASATAANTEAFF. CDR3 bases: TGCGCCAGCGCCACGGCTGCAAACACTGAAGCTTTCTTT.

The genes are TRBV20-1 and TRBJ1-5, with D possibly TRBD1 on 6 matching bases. The CDR3 runs to 14 residues. The ends were cut back, 6 bases at V and 1 base at J, with 13 bases in the middle. Germline lookup yields CDR1 DFQATT and CDR2 SNEGSKA (reference sequence). The CDR3 DNA reads as TGCAGTGCCAGGCCGGGACACAGCAATCAGCCCCAGCATTTT. As protein: CSARPGHSNQPQHF.